This T cell receptor beta chain came from a study of T-cell memory formation after mild COVID-19. Overall study: There were largely donor-specific TCR clusters.

5'RACE, which relied on constant-segment primers, yielded TCR alpha and TCR beta cDNA libraries carrying sample barcodes and UMIs. TCRdb re-derived calls from the 5' RACE reads in MiXCR, one entry per CDR3 protein. The sample yields about 100,000 distinct CDR3 sequences, 18% seen once. The CDR3 is made up of 16 amino acids. Germline V CDR1 and CDR2: SGHTA, FQGNSA. The ends lost 4 bases at V and 1 base at J; junction bases unmatched: 9. This sequence joins TRBV7-2 and TRBJ1-2; 7 nucleotides line up with TRBD1. The sequencing sample was made of PBMCs or a T cell subset sorted from them (not recorded which). This TCR came from a young man who had mild COVID-19 (a few samples of this study predate the infection). Cell type and time point are not known. The CDR3 region has the DNA TGTGCCAGCAGCTCAAGGGGGCGAAGCCGTAACTATGGCTACACCTTC. Its protein is CASSSRGRSRNYGYTF.